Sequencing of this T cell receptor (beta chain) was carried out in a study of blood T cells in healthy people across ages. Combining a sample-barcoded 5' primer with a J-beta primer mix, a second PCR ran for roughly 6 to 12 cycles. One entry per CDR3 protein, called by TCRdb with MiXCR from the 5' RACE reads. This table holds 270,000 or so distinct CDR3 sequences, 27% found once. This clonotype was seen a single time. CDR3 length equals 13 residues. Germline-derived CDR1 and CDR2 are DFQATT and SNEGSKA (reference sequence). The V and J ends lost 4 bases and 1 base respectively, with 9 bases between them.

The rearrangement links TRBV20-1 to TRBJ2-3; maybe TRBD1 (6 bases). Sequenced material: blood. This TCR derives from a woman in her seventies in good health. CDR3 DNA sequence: TGCAGTGCTAAACAGGGTCGCACAGATACGCAGTATTTT. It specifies CSAKQGRTDTQYF.